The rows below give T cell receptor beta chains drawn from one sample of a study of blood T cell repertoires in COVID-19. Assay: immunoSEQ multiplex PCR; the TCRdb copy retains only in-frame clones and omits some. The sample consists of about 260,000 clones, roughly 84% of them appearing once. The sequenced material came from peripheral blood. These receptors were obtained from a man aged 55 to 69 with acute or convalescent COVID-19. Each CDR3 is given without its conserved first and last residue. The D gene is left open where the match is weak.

CDR3aa: AISPNPSSYNEQF; d_gene: -; v_gene: TRBV10-3
CDR3aa: ASSLGLAGSQREQY; d_gene: TRBD2; v_gene: TRBV5-6
CDR3aa: ASSLGGGPPYKNIQY; d_gene: TRBD2; v_gene: TRBV7-8
CDR3aa: ASSPQTGGTVNTEAF; d_gene: TRBD1; v_gene: TRBV6-6
CDR3aa: ASQGGGAGEKLF; d_gene: -; v_gene: TRBV5-1
CDR3aa: ASSQGLSGSQAEQY; d_gene: TRBD2; v_gene: TRBV4-2
CDR3aa: ASSRDTNTEAF; d_gene: -; v_gene: TRBV2
CDR3aa: ASSGGLAGVDEQY; d_gene: TRBD2; v_gene: TRBV27
CDR3aa: ASSPVLPSRENFYEQY; d_gene: -; v_gene: TRBV14
CDR3aa: ASSQREISGGPETQY; d_gene: TRBD2; v_gene: TRBV4-2
CDR3aa: ASGDRVGYGYT; d_gene: TRBD1; v_gene: TRBV12-3/TRBV12-4
CDR3aa: ASSLQGAYGYT; d_gene: TRBD1; v_gene: TRBV19
CDR3aa: ASSIWPPGSRGRIQPQH; d_gene: TRBD1; v_gene: TRBV19
CDR3aa: AINQGAGTEAF; d_gene: TRBD1; v_gene: TRBV10-3
CDR3aa: ASSPGGQPGNQPQH; d_gene: TRBD1; v_gene: TRBV9
CDR3aa: ASNPRGSNTGELF; d_gene: -; v_gene: TRBV6-5
CDR3aa: SVEGRTGYNEQF; d_gene: TRBD1; v_gene: TRBV29-1
CDR3aa: ASSLVGTRQETQY; d_gene: TRBD2; v_gene: TRBV5-1
CDR3aa: ASRRLAGGPSTDTQY; d_gene: TRBD2; v_gene: TRBV11-2
CDR3aa: ASSLIAGGKQF; d_gene: -; v_gene: TRBV7-3
CDR3aa: ASSLQLQGAIADTQY; d_gene: TRBD1; v_gene: TRBV5-1
CDR3aa: ASSAQGRRGNEQF; d_gene: -; v_gene: TRBV13
CDR3aa: AISQQGAQETQY; d_gene: -; v_gene: TRBV10-3
CDR3aa: ASYAGLGGKNIQY; d_gene: -; v_gene: TRBV28
CDR3aa: ASTFERTSGLGEQY; d_gene: TRBD2; v_gene: TRBV6-6
CDR3aa: ASSLGAGRASSYEQY; d_gene: -; v_gene: TRBV5-4
CDR3aa: ASSQESVSGGYT; d_gene: -; v_gene: TRBV4-1
CDR3aa: ASSGRGEPYNEQF; d_gene: TRBD2; v_gene: TRBV9
CDR3aa: ASSPDRFGGSGQPQH; d_gene: TRBD1; v_gene: TRBV19